This T cell receptor (beta chain) was obtained from a study of blood T cell repertoires in COVID-19. About the study: Italy, Spain and the United States were the sources of the convalescent and acute COVID-19 samples. Sources were T cells, B-cell-depleted T cells, or PBMCs; the material itself was cDNA or gDNA.

This clone has only one observation. Per the authors' pipeline: The assay estimated nucleated cells by amplifying reference gene primers. TCRdb keeps only in-frame clones here, not all; method: immunoSEQ multiplex PCR. V, J and clone size derive from that table, while D and trimming were established from the DNA sequence. The table has about 190,000 clones, about 88% seen once. V lost 0 bases to trimming and J lost 5 bases, with 10 bases between them. The CDR3 loop spans 14 amino acids. Germline-derived CDR1 and CDR2 are MNHEY and SVGAGI. The sequence was obtained from a woman between 40 and 50 years old who had recovered from COVID-19. The J gene is TRBJ2-5, the V gene TRBV6-5; D might be TRBD1 (6 bases). The sequenced sample was peripheral blood. As DNA, the CDR3 is TGTGCCAGCAGTTACTCGTTCCAGGGGGAGACCCAGTACTTC. Amino acids: CASSYSFQGETQYF.